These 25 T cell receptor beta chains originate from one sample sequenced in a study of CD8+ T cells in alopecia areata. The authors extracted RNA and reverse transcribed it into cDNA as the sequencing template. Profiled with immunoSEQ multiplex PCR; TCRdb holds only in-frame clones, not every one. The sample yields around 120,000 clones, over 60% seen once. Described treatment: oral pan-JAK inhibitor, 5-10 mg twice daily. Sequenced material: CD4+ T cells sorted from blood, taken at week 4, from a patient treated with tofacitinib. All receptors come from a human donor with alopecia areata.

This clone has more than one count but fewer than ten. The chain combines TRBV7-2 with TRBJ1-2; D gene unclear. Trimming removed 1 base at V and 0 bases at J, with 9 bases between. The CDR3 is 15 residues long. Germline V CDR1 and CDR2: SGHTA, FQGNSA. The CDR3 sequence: CASSLVRNPNYGYTF. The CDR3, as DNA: TGTGCCAGCAGCTTAGTGAGGAATCCTAACTATGGCTACACCTTC.

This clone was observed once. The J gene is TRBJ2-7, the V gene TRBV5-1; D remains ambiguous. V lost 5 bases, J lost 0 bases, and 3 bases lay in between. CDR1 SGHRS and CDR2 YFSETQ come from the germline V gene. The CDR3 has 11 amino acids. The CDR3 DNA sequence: TGCGCCAGCAGGGACTCCTACGAGCAGTACTTC. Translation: CASRDSYEQYF.

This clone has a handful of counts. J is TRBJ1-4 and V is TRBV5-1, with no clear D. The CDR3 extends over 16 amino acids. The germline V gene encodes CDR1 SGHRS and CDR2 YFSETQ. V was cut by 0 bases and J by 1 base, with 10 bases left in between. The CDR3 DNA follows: TGCGCCAGCAGCTTGGACCGGGGTCTAACTAATGAAAAACTGTTTTTT. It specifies CASSLDRGLTNEKLFF.

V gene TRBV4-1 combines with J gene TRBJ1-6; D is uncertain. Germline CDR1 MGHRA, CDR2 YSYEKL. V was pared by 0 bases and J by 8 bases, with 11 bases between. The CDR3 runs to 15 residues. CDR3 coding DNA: TGCGCCAGCAGCCAAGAGAATCGGGGTTATTCACCCCTCCACTTT. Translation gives CASSQENRGYSPLHF.

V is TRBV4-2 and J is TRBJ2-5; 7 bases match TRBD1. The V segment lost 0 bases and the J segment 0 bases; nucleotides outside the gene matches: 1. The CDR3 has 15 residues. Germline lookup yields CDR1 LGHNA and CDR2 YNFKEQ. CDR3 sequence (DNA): TGTGCCAGCAGCCAAGAACAGGGGAACCAAGAGACCCAGTACTTC. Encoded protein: CASSQEQGNQETQYF.

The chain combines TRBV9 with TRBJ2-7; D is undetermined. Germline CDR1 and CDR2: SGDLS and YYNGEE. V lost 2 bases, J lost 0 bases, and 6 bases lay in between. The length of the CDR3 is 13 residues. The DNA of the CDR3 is TGTGCCAGCAGCGTCGCTTTCTCCTACGAGCAGTACTTC. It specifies CASSVAFSYEQYF.

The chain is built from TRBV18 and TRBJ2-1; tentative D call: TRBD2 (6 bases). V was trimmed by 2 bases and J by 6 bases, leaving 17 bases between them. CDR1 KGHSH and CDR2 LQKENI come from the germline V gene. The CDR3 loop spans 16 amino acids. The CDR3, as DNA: TGTGCCAGCTCACCAATTTTTTCCCAGGGAGGCAATGAGCAGTTCTTC. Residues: CASSPIFSQGGNEQFF. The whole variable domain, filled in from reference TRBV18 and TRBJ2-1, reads NAGVMQNPRHLVRRRGQEARLRCSPMKGHSHVYWYRQLPEEGLKFMVYLQKENIIDESGMPKERFSAEFPKEGPSILRIQQVVRGDSAAYFCASSPIFSQGGNEQFFGPGTRLTVL.

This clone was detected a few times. The CDR3 DNA sequence: TGTGCCAGCAGCCTGGGACGGAACAACTACGAGCAGTACTTC. Its translation: CASSLGRNNYEQYF. The rearrangement links TRBV5-6 to TRBJ2-7; the D gene could be TRBD1 or TRBD2 (5 bases each). Deletions cut 4 bases from V and 3 bases from J, with 14 bases between. This CDR3 comprises 14 residues. Germline V CDR1 and CDR2: SGHDT, YYEEEE.

The CDR3 loop is CASSLGDRGSGELFF. Written as DNA, the CDR3 is TGTGCCAGCAGCTTAGGAGACAGGGGCTCCGGGGAGCTGTTTTTT. The chain has TRBV5-6 and TRBJ2-2; 8 nucleotides agree with TRBD1. The CDR3 is made up of 15 amino acids. CDR1 and CDR2 (germline): SGHDT, YYEEEE. V shed 2 bases and J 6 bases; nucleotides not matched to a gene: 6. The full variable domain, with the rest looked up from reference TRBV5-6 and TRBJ2-2, is DAGVTQSPTHLIKTRGQQVTLRCSPKSGHDTVSWYQQALGQGPQFIFQYYEEEERQRGNFPDRFSGHQFPNYSSELNVNALLLGDSALYLCASSLGDRGSGELFFGEGSRLTVL.

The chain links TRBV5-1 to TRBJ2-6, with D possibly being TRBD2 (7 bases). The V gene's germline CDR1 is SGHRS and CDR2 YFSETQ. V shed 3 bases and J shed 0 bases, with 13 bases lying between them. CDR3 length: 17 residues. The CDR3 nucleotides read TGCGCCAGCAGCTCCACAGGGAGGGCCTCTGGGGCCAACGTCCTGACTTTC. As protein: CASSSTGRASGANVLTF. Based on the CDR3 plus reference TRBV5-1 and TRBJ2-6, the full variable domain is KAGVTQTPRYLIKTRGQQVTLSCSPISGHRSVSWYQQTPGQGLQFLFEYFSETQRNKGNFPGRFSGRQFSNSRSEMNVSTLELGDSALYLCASSSTGRASGANVLTFGAGSRLTVL.

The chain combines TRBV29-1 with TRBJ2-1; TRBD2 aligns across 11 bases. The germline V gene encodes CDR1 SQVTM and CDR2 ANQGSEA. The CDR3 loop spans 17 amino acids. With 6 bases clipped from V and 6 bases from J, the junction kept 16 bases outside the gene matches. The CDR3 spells CSVRPASTSGRTNEQFF. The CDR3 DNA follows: TGCAGCGTACGTCCCGCGTCCACTAGCGGGAGAACCAATGAGCAGTTCTTC.

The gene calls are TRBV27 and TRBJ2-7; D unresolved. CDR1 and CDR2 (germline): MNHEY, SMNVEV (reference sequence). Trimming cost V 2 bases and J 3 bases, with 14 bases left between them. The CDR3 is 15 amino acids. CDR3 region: CASSLRAATVYEQYF. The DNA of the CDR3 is TGTGCCAGCAGTTTAAGGGCAGCTACCGTCTACGAGCAGTACTTC.

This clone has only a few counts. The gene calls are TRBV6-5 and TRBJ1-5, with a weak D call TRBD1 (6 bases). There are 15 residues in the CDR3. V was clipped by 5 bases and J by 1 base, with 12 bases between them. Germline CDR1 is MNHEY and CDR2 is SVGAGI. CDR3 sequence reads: CASSGNRASNQPQHF. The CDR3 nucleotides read TGTGCCAGCAGTGGCAACAGGGCCAGCAATCAGCCCCAGCATTTT.

Written as DNA, the CDR3 is TGTGCCAGCAGACCTCCGGGACTAGTGGGCGGGGAGCTGTTTTTT. Translation: CASRPPGLVGGELFF. This chain connects TRBV6-5 to TRBJ2-2, with TRBD2 identical over 8 bases. V shed 6 bases and J 7 bases; nucleotides not matched to a gene: 10. This CDR3 contains 15 residues. The germline gives CDR1 MNHEY, CDR2 SVGAGI.

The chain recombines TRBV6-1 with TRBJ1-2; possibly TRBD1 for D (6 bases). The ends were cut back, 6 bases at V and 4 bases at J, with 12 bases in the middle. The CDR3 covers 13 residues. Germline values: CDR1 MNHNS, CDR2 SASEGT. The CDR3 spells CASSNQDSYGYTF. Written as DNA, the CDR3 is TGTGCCAGCAGCAATCAGGACAGCTATGGCTACACCTTC.

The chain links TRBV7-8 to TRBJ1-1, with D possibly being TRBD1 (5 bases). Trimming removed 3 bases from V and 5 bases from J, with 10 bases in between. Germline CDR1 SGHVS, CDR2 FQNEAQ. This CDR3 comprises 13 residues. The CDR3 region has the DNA TGTGCCAGCAGCTTCCCAGGGAGTACTGAAGCTTTCTTT. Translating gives CASSFPGSTEAFF.

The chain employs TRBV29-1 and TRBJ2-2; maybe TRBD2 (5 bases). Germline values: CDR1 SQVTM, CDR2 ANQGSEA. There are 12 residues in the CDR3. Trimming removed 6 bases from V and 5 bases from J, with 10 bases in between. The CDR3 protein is CSVREGTGELFF. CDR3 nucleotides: TGCAGCGTCCGGGAAGGGACCGGGGAGCTGTTTTTT.

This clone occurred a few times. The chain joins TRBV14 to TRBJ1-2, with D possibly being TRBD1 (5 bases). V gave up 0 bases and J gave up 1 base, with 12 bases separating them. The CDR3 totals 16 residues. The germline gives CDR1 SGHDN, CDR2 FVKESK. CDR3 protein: CASSQERRQLNYGYTF. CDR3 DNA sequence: TGTGCCAGCAGCCAAGAAAGACGACAGCTTAACTATGGCTACACCTTC. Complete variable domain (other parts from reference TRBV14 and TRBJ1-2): EAGVTQFPSHSVIEKGQTVTLRCDPISGHDNLYWYRRVMGKEIKFLLHFVKESKQDESGMPNNRFLAERTGGTYSTLKVQPAELEDSGVYFCASSQERRQLNYGYTFGSGTRLTVV.

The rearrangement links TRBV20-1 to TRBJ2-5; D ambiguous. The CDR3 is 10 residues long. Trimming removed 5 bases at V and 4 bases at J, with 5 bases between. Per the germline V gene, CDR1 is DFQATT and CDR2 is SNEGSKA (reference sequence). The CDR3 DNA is TGCAGTGCTGGACCAGAGACCCAGTACTTC. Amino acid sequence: CSAGPETQYF.

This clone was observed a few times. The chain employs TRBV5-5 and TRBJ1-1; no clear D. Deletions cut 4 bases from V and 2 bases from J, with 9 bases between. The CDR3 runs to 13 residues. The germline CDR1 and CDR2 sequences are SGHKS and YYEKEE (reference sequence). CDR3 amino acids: CASSLRFNTEAFF. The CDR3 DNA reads TGTGCCAGCAGCCTGAGGTTTAACACTGAAGCTTTCTTT.

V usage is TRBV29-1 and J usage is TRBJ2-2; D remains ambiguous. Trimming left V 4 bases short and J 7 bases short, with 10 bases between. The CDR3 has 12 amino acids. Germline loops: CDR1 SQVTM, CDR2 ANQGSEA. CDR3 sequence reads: CSVAGLSGELFF. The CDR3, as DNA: TGCAGCGTTGCGGGTTTGAGCGGGGAGCTGTTTTTT.

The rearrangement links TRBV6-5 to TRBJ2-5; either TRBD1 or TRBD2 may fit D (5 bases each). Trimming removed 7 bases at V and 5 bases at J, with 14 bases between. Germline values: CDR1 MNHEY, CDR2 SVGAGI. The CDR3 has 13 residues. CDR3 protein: CASTYTGAETQYF. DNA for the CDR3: TGTGCCAGCACCTACACCGGGGCTGAGACCCAGTACTTC.

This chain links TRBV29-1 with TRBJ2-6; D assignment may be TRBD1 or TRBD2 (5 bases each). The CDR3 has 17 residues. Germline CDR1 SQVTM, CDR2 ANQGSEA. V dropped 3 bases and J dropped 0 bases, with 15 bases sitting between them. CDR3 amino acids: CSVDSTASGSGANVLTF. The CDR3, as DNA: TGCAGCGTTGATTCGACAGCCAGCGGCTCTGGGGCCAACGTCCTGACTTTC.

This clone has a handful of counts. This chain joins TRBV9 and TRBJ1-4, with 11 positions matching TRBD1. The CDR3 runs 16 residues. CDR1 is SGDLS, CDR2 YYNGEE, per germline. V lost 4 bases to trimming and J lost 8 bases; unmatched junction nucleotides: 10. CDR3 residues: CASSKRTGGEGEKLFF. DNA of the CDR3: TGTGCCAGCAGCAAACGGACAGGGGGCGAGGGAGAAAAACTGTTTTTT.

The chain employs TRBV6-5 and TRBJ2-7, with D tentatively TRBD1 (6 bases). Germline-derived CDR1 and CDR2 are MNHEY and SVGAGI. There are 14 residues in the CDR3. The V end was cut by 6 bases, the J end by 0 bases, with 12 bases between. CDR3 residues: CASRNRGSSYEQYF. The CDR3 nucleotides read TGTGCCAGCAGGAATAGGGGGAGCTCCTACGAGCAGTACTTC.